This is a list of T cell receptor beta chains from one sample in a study of PD-1 blockade in classical Hodgkin lymphoma. TCRdb keeps only in-frame clones here, not all; method: immunoSEQ multiplex PCR. The sample records 25,000 to 35,000 clones, over 75% being singletons. The input for sequencing was CD4+ T cells from blood, taken before the fourth cycle of nivolumab. These receptor sequences come from a human donor with classical Hodgkin lymphoma. Each CDR3 is given with its conserved first and last residue. The D gene is left open where the match is weak. The size of a clone is reported for some rows only, either as once, few or many, or as a class for expanded clones.

j_call: TRBJ2-1; clone_size: NA; d_call: TRBD2; v_call: TRBV5-6; cdr3_nt: TGTGCCAGCAGCCCGACACTAGCGGGGAGTTTTGACAATGAGCAGTTCTTC; cdr3_aa: CASSPTLAGSFDNEQFF
j_call: TRBJ2-1; clone_size: few; d_call: NA; v_call: TRBV15; cdr3_nt: TGTGCCACCAGCAGACTATTGACAGTGCTGGACTACAATGAGCAGTTCTTC; cdr3_aa: CATSRLLTVLDYNEQFF
j_call: TRBJ1-5; clone_size: NA; d_call: NA; v_call: TRBV19; cdr3_nt: TGTGCCAGTAAGCAGAGTACAGGGTGGCAGCCCCAGCATTTT; cdr3_aa: CASKQSTGWQPQHF
j_call: TRBJ1-5; clone_size: NA; d_call: TRBD1; v_call: TRBV27; cdr3_nt: TGTGCCAGCAGCAACGGACAGGGGCGCGATCAGCCCCAGCATTTT; cdr3_aa: CASSNGQGRDQPQHF
j_call: TRBJ2-2; clone_size: NA; d_call: NA; v_call: TRBV19; cdr3_nt: TGTGCCAGCCGGGACATCGGAGACGGGGAGCTGTTTTTT; cdr3_aa: CASRDIGDGELFF
j_call: TRBJ2-1; clone_size: NA; d_call: NA; v_call: TRBV12-5; cdr3_nt: TGTGCTAGTGCCTGGGGGGCGGGGGACAATGAGCAGTTCTTC; cdr3_aa: CASAWGAGDNEQFF
j_call: TRBJ1-1; clone_size: NA; d_call: NA; v_call: TRBV4-1; cdr3_nt: TGCGCCAGCAGCCAAGATCCGGGACAGAACACTGAAGCTTTCTTT; cdr3_aa: CASSQDPGQNTEAFF
j_call: TRBJ1-2; clone_size: NA; d_call: NA; v_call: TRBV28; cdr3_nt: TGTGCCAGCAGTACGATCGGAGGAGGGGGGAGAAACTATGGCTACACCTTC; cdr3_aa: CASSTIGGGGRNYGYTF
j_call: TRBJ1-2; clone_size: NA; d_call: NA; v_call: TRBV5-3; cdr3_nt: TGTGCCAGAAGCTTGCGGGGTCAATATGGCTACACCTTC; cdr3_aa: CARSLRGQYGYTF
j_call: TRBJ2-1; clone_size: NA; d_call: NA; v_call: TRBV11-2; cdr3_nt: TGTGCCAGCAGCTTTGAAGGGGCCAGTGAGCAGTTCTTC; cdr3_aa: CASSFEGASEQFF
j_call: TRBJ1-4; clone_size: NA; d_call: TRBD1; v_call: TRBV7-9; cdr3_nt: TGTGCCAGCACACGACAGGGAACAACTAATGAAAAACTGTTTTTT; cdr3_aa: CASTRQGTTNEKLFF
j_call: TRBJ2-5; clone_size: NA; d_call: TRBD2; v_call: TRBV7-6; cdr3_nt: TGTGCCAGCAGCTCAGGACTAGCGGGGGGAGGGGAGACCCAGTACTTC; cdr3_aa: CASSSGLAGGGETQYF
j_call: TRBJ1-2; clone_size: NA; d_call: NA; v_call: TRBV6-1; cdr3_nt: TGTGCCAGCAGGAGGGGGGATGGCTATGGCTACACCTTC; cdr3_aa: CASRRGDGYGYTF
j_call: TRBJ1-5; clone_size: NA; d_call: NA; v_call: TRBV6-5; cdr3_nt: TGTGCCAGCAGTTTTACGGGCCCCAAGGTCAATCAGCCCCAGCATTTT; cdr3_aa: CASSFTGPKVNQPQHF
j_call: TRBJ2-3; clone_size: NA; d_call: NA; v_call: TRBV7-9; cdr3_nt: TGTGCCAGCAGCCGCCTGGGGGAACTTCCCAATTTT; cdr3_aa: CASSRLGELPNF
j_call: TRBJ2-3; clone_size: NA; d_call: NA; v_call: TRBV5-1; cdr3_nt: TGCGCCAGCAGCTTGGCGGCAGACACAGATACGCAGTATTTT; cdr3_aa: CASSLAADTDTQYF
j_call: TRBJ2-1; clone_size: NA; d_call: TRBD2; v_call: TRBV19; cdr3_nt: TGTGCCAGTAGCCCATTTAGCGGGACACCTTACAATGAGCAGTTCTTC; cdr3_aa: CASSPFSGTPYNEQFF
j_call: TRBJ2-3; clone_size: NA; d_call: NA; v_call: TRBV5-8; cdr3_nt: TGTGCCAGCAGCTTATTCGCTAGCACAGATACGCAGTATTTT; cdr3_aa: CASSLFASTDTQYF
j_call: TRBJ1-1; clone_size: NA; d_call: NA; v_call: TRBV13; cdr3_nt: TGTGCCAGCAGCTTGAGGGGCACTGAAGCTTTCTTT; cdr3_aa: CASSLRGTEAFF
j_call: TRBJ1-5; clone_size: NA; d_call: NA; v_call: TRBV6-5; cdr3_nt: TGTGCCAGCATTCCTACGATCAACCAGCCCCAGCATTTT; cdr3_aa: CASIPTINQPQHF
j_call: TRBJ1-3; clone_size: NA; d_call: NA; v_call: TRBV10-3; cdr3_nt: TGTGCCATCAAAAAGGGCTTCACTGGAAACACCATATATTTT; cdr3_aa: CAIKKGFTGNTIYF
j_call: TRBJ1-5; clone_size: NA; d_call: NA; v_call: TRBV25-1; cdr3_nt: TGTGCCAGCAGTGATTTTGGGGGCCCCCAGCATTTT; cdr3_aa: CASSDFGGPQHF
j_call: TRBJ2-1; clone_size: NA; d_call: TRBD2; v_call: TRBV28; cdr3_nt: TGTGCCAGCCGAAGCGGGAGGGCCTACAATGAGCAGTTCTTC; cdr3_aa: CASRSGRAYNEQFF
j_call: TRBJ2-1; clone_size: NA; d_call: TRBD2; v_call: TRBV29-1; cdr3_nt: TGCAGCGTTGAAGAGGGGTGGCGGGAGTTCCCCCCCTTCTACAATGAGCAGTTCTTC; cdr3_aa: CSVEEGWREFPPFYNEQFF
j_call: TRBJ1-2; clone_size: few; d_call: TRBD1; v_call: TRBV19; cdr3_nt: TGTGCCAGTAGGTCGGACAGGGTCTATGGCTACACCTTC; cdr3_aa: CASRSDRVYGYTF
j_call: TRBJ2-1; clone_size: NA; d_call: NA; v_call: TRBV6-6; cdr3_nt: TGTGCCAGCACCAACTGGGGGAGCTCCTACAATGAGCAGTTCTTC; cdr3_aa: CASTNWGSSYNEQFF